This T cell receptor beta chain derives from a study of blood T cell repertoires in COVID-19. Participant reports of clinical history set cohort assignment. Methods used by the authors: Using reference gene primer amplification, nucleated cell counts were estimated. Only in-frame clones appear in the TCRdb table, and some are missing; sequencing was by immunoSEQ multiplex PCR. V, J and clone size were drawn from that table, and D and trimming were deduced from the DNA. The sample lists roughly 380,000 clones, around 87% occurring once. Trimming pared 6 bases from V and 3 bases from J, leaving 15 bases between. The CDR3 is made up of 14 amino acids. CDR1 and CDR2 (germline): KGHSH, LQKENI.

Sequenced input: PBMCs or T cells enriched from blood (not recorded which). The chain joins TRBV18 to TRBJ2-7; a weak D match, TRBD2 (5 bases). The clonotype was recovered from a man aged 25-45 years who had recovered from COVID-19. This CDR3 is CASSPTGGLYEQYF. The CDR3 DNA sequence: TGTGCCAGCTCCCCCACGGGCGGGCTCTACGAGCAGTACTTC.